This T cell receptor (beta chain) originates from a study of cytomegalovirus exposure and HLA in healthy donors (dated by TCRdb to the late 2010s). Turning to the overall study: In an earlier analysis of under 600 of the donors, 276 Gb of sequence data and 100 million or so unique TCR beta sequences from about 179 million T cells were reported. An early release covering roughly 640 HLA-typed donors comprised about 300 gigabases of sequencing data and 65 million to 100 million unique TCR sequences. Among the roughly 390 genotyped donors, approximately 77% belonged to the genetic ancestry cluster associated with self-reported Caucasian donors. The study aimed to test whether signatures of past pathogen exposure could be identified by cataloging public T cell receptors. The study profiled the T cell repertoires of hundreds of subjects by immunosequencing and related them to cytomegalovirus serostatus. A separate validation cohort of about 110 different subjects was used in addition to the approximately 700-subject first cohort. The study combined high-throughput TCR immunosequencing, statistical association of individual TCRs with disease status, and machine learning to predict cytomegalovirus infection status. To study patterns of TCR occurrence, a later analysis re-analyzed previously published TCR beta repertoires from more than 550 donors and added high-resolution HLA genotyping. Rather than using new phenotypic data, the later analysis identified candidate immune exposures from TCR beta sequences and from how often those sequences occurred across donors. An earlier analysis of more than 450 of the donors used high-throughput TCR beta sequencing to judge whether each TCR beta V gene segment behaved as functional or pseudogenic. Donor age, sex, ethnicity and CMV serostatus were compiled alongside the repertoire data. In a later genetic analysis, genome-wide SNP genotypes for about three fifths of the roughly 670 donors were used, and that subset was treated as a discovery cohort. All discovery cohort repertoires had been generated on a single sequencing platform. HLA typing included class I and class II loci at four-digit resolution. The number of typed donors differed by locus: roughly 629-640 for A, B, C, DRB1 and DQB1; 522 for DQA1; 606 for DPA1; and roughly 490 for DPB1. A handful of DR-DQ haplotypes were handled as single units for association and clustering because linkage in the cohort was strong. Among 300 to 500 genotyped donors of the cohort, an average of about 220,000 unique TCR beta nucleotide sequences was sequenced per donor, of which about 18% were non-productive.

Library generation was performed with the immunoSEQ multiplex PCR assay. The multiplex PCR relied on a mix of 60 forward primers for TCR Vbeta segments and 13 reverse primers for TCR Jbeta segments. A multiplex PCR assay on genomic DNA amplified the CDR3 region of rearranged TCR beta genes. On the Illumina HiSeq System, the amplified TCR beta libraries were sequenced as 87-base-pair reads. For the original study's pipeline: In a later analysis, 80 million or so unique TCR beta chains were counted across the roughly 610 repertoires, and roughly 9.9 million of these chains were shared by at least two donors. Raw reads were error-corrected and collapsed into unique sequences with a nearest-neighbor algorithm that merged closely related sequences to remove PCR and sequencing errors. CDR3 sequences were aligned to IMGT reference sequences to assign V, D and J gene segments. For a sequence to be retained, at least a six-nucleotide match to both a V gene segment and a J gene segment was required. Rearrangements were classified as productive when the CDR3 lacked stop codons and remained in frame with V and J, and all other rearrangements were classified as non-productive. CDR3 was defined according to IMGT convention as the region running from the second conserved V-encoded cysteine to the conserved J-encoded phenylalanine. The earlier analysis of some 580 of the donors excluded any sequence lacking an unambiguous match to a single V gene segment. In an earlier analysis of more than 500 of the donors, a V segment was called functional when productive rearrangements were above 56.7%, and segregating when the standard deviation between donors exceeded 5%. To diagnose cytomegalovirus status from the catalog of TCR beta chain sequences, a statistical classification framework was built. V and J gene assignment, in a later analysis, came from comparing TCR nucleotide sequences with IMGT/GENE-DB human TR gene sequences. The TCRdist pipeline was used in a later analysis to assign CDR3 sequences and most-parsimonious VDJ recombination scenarios. A later analysis defined each TCR beta chain by its CDR3 amino acid sequence plus V-gene family, and excluded reads lacking a unique V-gene family. In a later analysis, several hundred highly shared, low-generation-probability nucleotide sequences were removed to address suspected cross-contamination and a sequencing artifact. In a later analysis, a clonal expansion index was calculated for each public chain from normalized within-repertoire ranks of inferred template counts. A later analysis computed generation probabilities with a VDJ recombination model fitted to out-of-frame rearrangements, and checked the results against IGoR. Hypergeometric tests were used in a later analysis to score TCR-TCR, TCR-HLA and TCR-CMV co-occurrence, with a repertoire-size bias correction applied to the TCR pairs. False discovery rates were estimated in a later analysis by permuting HLA or CMV assignments 20 times. In a later analysis, co-occurring TCRs were grouped using DBSCAN, with TCRdist sequence similarity added in when clustering inside HLA-allele-positive subsets. Repertoires with fewer than 30,000 or more than 120,000 public chains were left out of co-occurrence clustering, as were four to six repertoires with anomalous nucleotide sharing. Sourced from immuneACCESS, this table was stored by TCRdb with only in-frame sequences that have V and J called. A share of the clones is absent; for the studies checked, an unresolved V gene accounts for under half, and the remainder has no known explanation. That table supplies the V and J calls and clone size; D and trimming were determined from the DNA. Recorded for this sample are more than 80,000 clones; around 83% of them occurred a single time. The ten largest clones take up 3% to 4.5% of the sample.

Results and caveats for the whole study, not just this receptor: CMV serostatus was the only immune exposure information available for the cohort. Because HLA typing was unavailable for some donors at each locus, only the typed subset was used in association tests. A later analysis found that most CMV-associated TCR beta chains appeared HLA-restricted, with HLA associations seemingly driven largely by CMV exposure. A further reported finding was that TCR beta sequences accurately predicted the HLA-A and HLA-B alleles for most subjects in the first cohort. An association between a missense DCLRE1C variant and V-gene and J-gene trimming of TCR beta chains was found in a later genetic analysis and replicated in an independent cohort. Presence/absence analyses assumed roughly uniform sequencing depth across donors, an assumption that may not hold. In a later analysis, the rate of TCR association differed among HLA loci, with DRB1 alleles having the most associated TCRs and HLA-C alleles having the fewest. In vitro tests confirmed that three of the cytomegalovirus-associated TCR beta chains recognize cytomegalovirus antigens. A later genetic analysis reported fewer N-insertions in productive TCRs among donors in an Asian-associated ancestry cluster than the roughly 620-donor mean. The classifier was reported to diagnose cytomegalovirus status with high specificity and sensitivity in both the original and validation cohorts. When HLA alleles, especially DR and DQ, strongly co-occurred, attributing TCR associations to individual alleles was difficult. In a later analysis, HLA-associated TCR beta chains were found to be more clonally expanded and to have lower generation probabilities than equally common non-associated chains. The 87-base-pair reads could not distinguish some IMGT-functional V segments, including TRBV6-2 and TRBV6-3, so those segments were excluded. In a later analysis, 16,951 TCR beta sequences were associated with specific HLA alleles at a false discovery rate of 0.05. In this cohort, only TCR beta chains were sequenced, and detectable features were limited by the absence of alpha or paired-chain data. The study listed 150 to 200 TCR beta chains as associated with cytomegalovirus. Broadly in line with IMGT annotations, most TCR beta V segments showed up in productive rearrangements about 87% or about 30% of the time in an earlier analysis of 450 to 750 of the donors. Several of the top co-occurrence clusters appeared to be linked to parvovirus B19, influenza, CMV and Epstein-Barr virus, according to a later analysis. The authors suggested that the approach could potentially be extended to other disease states and immunological phenotypes. The sequencing pipeline was judged likely to have produced a cluster of highly shared sequence variants as a technical artifact. Linkage disequilibrium might explain the correlated functional status among segregating V segments, but an unknown experimental factor could not be ruled out. The earlier analysis of a few hundred of the donors excluded roughly 17 rarely observed V segments, including chromosome 9 orphons, because counts were too low. Across donors, most TCR sequences were observed very rarely, whereas some public TCRs were present in many individuals.

Details on this clone: What this receptor recognizes is not known. The sample holds no much larger clone one base away, and base qualities are not on file.

Trimming costs V 3 bases and J 4 bases, and their ends lie 6 bases apart. The germline V gene encodes CDR1 SEHNR and CDR2 FQNEAQ (reference sequence). From the cysteine through the phenylalanine, the CDR3 covers 13 amino acids. Only the CDR3 DNA stays, 39 bases, in frame from base 1. The cohort comprised under 700 healthy bone marrow donors. At the time of sampling, all cohort members were nominally healthy, though unrecorded immune exposures were likely present. The donor tested CMV seropositive and was one of the 289 seropositive cohort members. A peripheral blood sample was provided by each donor, and peripheral blood mononuclear cells were used for TCR beta sequencing. The Qiagen DNeasy Blood Extraction Kit was used to extract genomic DNA from the blood cell samples.

The sequence is built from TRBV7-9 and TRBJ2-2; the best D guess is TRBD2, with 5 bases matching. Sequencing used PBMCs. The clonotype was recovered from a female donor in good health and CMV-seropositive. In nucleotide form, the sequence is TGTGCCAGCAGCTTTGCGGGCACCGGGGAGCTGTTTTTT. Its product reads: CASSFAGTGELFF.